This TCR beta chain comes out of a study of CD8+CD57+ T cells in acquired aplastic anemia. With regard to this clonotype: A read error is possible here, since a much larger clone lies one base away. The conserved final phenylalanine or tryptophan is absent from the CDR3, which likely points to a read error.

Previously, flow cytometry had revealed CD8+CD57+ cell expansion in the patients chosen for sequencing. Both TCR beta VDJ combination and CDR3 sequence profiling were carried out. Genomic DNA was the template for this profiling. TCRdb reanalysed the reads using MiXCR and keeps one entry per CDR3 protein. The sample has around 430,000 distinct CDR3 sequences, approximately 32% seen once; the top ten hold 0.8% to 0.85%. Germline V lookup: CDR1 SGHTA, CDR2 FQGNSA. Unmatched junction bases numbered 2, after V lost 3 bases and J lost 6 bases. This CDR3 region has 13 residues. The sample consisted of sorted CD4+, CD8+, or CD8+CD57+ T cells (not recorded which) from PBMCs. The chain carries TRBV7-2 and TRBJ1-2, with 9 bases identical to TRBD1. This receptor was identified in a human donor with aplastic anemia. This CDR3 is CASSLDRGHGYTS. The DNA of the CDR3 is TGTGCCAGCAGCTTGGACAGGGGCCATGGCTACACCTCC.